Below are 7 T cell receptor beta chains sequenced from a single sample in a study of shared clonotypes between healthy human individuals. The method was immunoSEQ multiplex PCR; TCRdb's version includes in-frame clones alone and lacks a portion of them. The data show roughly 2.2 million clones, with over 85% seen just once and roughly 0.36% held by the top ten. The source material was naive CD4+ T cells from PBMCs. Subset specified: CD45RA+ positively selected. The receptor set was obtained from a man aged 18 to 35 in good health. Some clones in this sample may be carry-over from other donors' samples.

This clone appeared once. V is TRBV6-1 and J is TRBJ2-7; 7 nucleotides line up with TRBD1. Germline V gene data show CDR1 as MNHNS and CDR2 as SASEGT. The J segment lost 6 bases and the V segment lost 8 bases, leaving 10 bases of the junction unmatched. This CDR3 has 13 amino acids. Here the CDR3 DNA reads TGTGCCAGCTCTACCAAACAGGGGCGCGAGCAGTACTTC. Translated, it gives CASSTKQGREQYF.

The V call is TRBV5-4, the J call TRBJ1-4, with TRBD1 matching over 8 bases. The V and J ends lost 4 bases and 8 bases, in that order; junction bases with no gene match: 10. Germline values: CDR1 SGHNT, CDR2 YYREEE (reference sequence). The CDR3 totals 15 residues. The CDR3 nucleotides are TGTGCCAGCAGCGAATCAGGGGGCGGGTGGGAAAAACTGTTTTTT. Residues: CASSESGGGWEKLFF.

This chain joins TRBV28 and TRBJ1-4; D not resolved. Germline CDR1 reads MDHEN; CDR2 reads SYDVKM. The V end was cut by 4 bases, the J end by 1 base, with 10 bases between. This CDR3 is built from 15 residues. CDR3 coding DNA: TGTGCCAGCAGTTCCCCGCTTGGAACTAATGAAAAACTGTTTTTT. It yields the protein CASSSPLGTNEKLFF.

The gene calls are TRBV6-4 and TRBJ2-4; no clear D gene. From germline, CDR1 is MRHNA and CDR2 SNTAGT. The CDR3 is 20 amino acids. Trimming pared 2 bases from V and 4 bases from J, leaving 27 bases between. This CDR3 reads CASSDQKKDSTKPKKNIQYF. DNA for the CDR3: TGTGCCAGCAGTGACCAAAAAAAAGACTCTACCAAGCCGAAAAAAAACATTCAGTACTTC.

This chain links TRBV30 with TRBJ2-7, with TRBD1 identical over 8 bases. The V gene end was trimmed by 0 bases and the J gene end by 6 bases; junction bases not matched to a gene: 4. The CDR3 runs to 13 residues. From germline, CDR1 is GTSNPN and CDR2 SVGIG (reference sequence). DNA for the CDR3: TGTGCCTGGAGTGTAGTGGACAGGGTCGAGCAGTACTTC. It yields the protein CAWSVVDRVEQYF.

The gene calls are TRBV2 and TRBJ1-2; TRBD1 matches 9 bases. Unmatched junction bases numbered 10, after V lost 6 bases and J lost 5 bases. CDR1 is SNHLY and CDR2 is FYNNEI in the germline V gene. The CDR3 length is 15 residues. CDR3 sequence: CASSRDREAVYGYTF. CDR3 bases: TGTGCCAGCAGCCGGGACAGGGAGGCGGTGTATGGCTACACCTTC.

This CDR3 is CSVEVGGGTRQFF. The CDR3 DNA reads as TGCAGCGTTGAAGTGGGAGGCGGGACTAGGCAGTTCTTC. The chain carries TRBV29-1 and TRBJ2-1; TRBD2 matches 8 bases. V was clipped by 1 base and J by 12 bases; unmatched bases: 8. The CDR3 loop spans 13 amino acids. Looked up from germline, CDR1 is SQVTM and CDR2 is ANQGSEA.